These T cell receptor beta chains were read from a single sample in a study of blood T cells in healthy people across ages. Each CDR3 protein gets one entry after TCRdb re-called the 5' RACE reads with MiXCR. The sample carries approximately 800,000 distinct CDR3 sequences, roughly 25% recorded once. This sample also belongs to another study, concerning T cells of mothers and their children.

The sequencing input was blood. The receptors originated from a boy aged 5-17 years in good health. The CDR3 runs from the conserved cysteine through the conserved F or W. A D gene is named only where the DNA matches it firmly. Some rows have no size entry. The others give once, few or many, or a class for an expanded clone.

j_call v_call clone_size cdr3_length d_call cdr3_aa cdr3_nt
TRBJ1-1 TRBV27 NA 15 TRBD1 CASSTRTGKNTEAFF TGTGCCAGCAGTACGCGGACAGGGAAGAACACTGAAGCTTTCTTT
TRBJ2-3 TRBV7-6 NA 18 NA CASSRKEVGYTSTHTQYF TGTGCCAGCTCTCGAAAGGAGGTCGGGTATACAAGCACACATACGCAGTATTTT
TRBJ2-7 TRBV12-5 NA 16 NA CASGPDGFILTYEQYF TGTGCTAGTGGTCCGGACGGTTTTATCCTTACATACGAGCAGTACTTC
TRBJ2-1 TRBV29-1 few 16 NA CSVEDRDSISYNEQFF TGCAGCGTTGAAGATCGGGACTCCATTTCCTACAATGAGCAGTTCTTC
TRBJ2-1 TRBV7-9 NA 16 TRBD1 CASSSDRLSSYNEQFF TGTGCCAGCAGCTCGGACAGGCTGAGCTCCTACAATGAGCAGTTCTTC
TRBJ2-7 TRBV20-1 NA 15 TRBD1 CSARDPTGGSYEQYF TGCAGTGCTAGAGATCCCACAGGGGGATCCTACGAGCAGTACTTC
TRBJ2-1 TRBV7-9 NA 14 NA CASSLAYSNNEQFF TGTGCCAGCAGCTTAGCTTATTCGAACAATGAGCAGTTCTTC
TRBJ2-2 TRBV29-1 many 14 TRBD1 CSGTGTVNTGELFF TGCAGTGGGACCGGGACAGTGAACACCGGGGAGCTGTTTTTT
TRBJ2-1 TRBV11-3 NA 16 TRBD2 CASSPGLAGALNEQFF TGTGCCAGCAGCCCCGGACTAGCGGGGGCCTTAAATGAGCAGTTCTTC
TRBJ2-5 TRBV5-3 few 14 TRBD1 CARSDGQGEETQYF TGTGCCAGAAGCGACGGACAGGGAGAAGAGACCCAGTACTTC
TRBJ2-5 TRBV18 few 13 NA CASSLQMGETQYF TGTGCCAGCTCACTCCAAATGGGGGAGACCCAGTACTTC
TRBJ2-5 TRBV7-2 NA 14 TRBD2 CASSPSSGERTQYF TGTGCCAGCAGCCCTAGCAGCGGGGAGCGGACCCAGTACTTC
TRBJ2-3 TRBV5-4 NA 14 NA CASSLAHLRDTQYF TGTGCCAGCAGCTTGGCCCATCTGCGGGATACGCAGTATTTT
TRBJ2-6 TRBV28 NA 17 NA CASSASLRAAGANVLTF TGTGCCAGCAGTGCGTCGTTACGGGCCGCTGGGGCCAACGTCCTGACTTTC
TRBJ1-5 TRBV27 NA 13 NA CASALYSNQPQHF TGTGCCAGCGCCCTGTATAGCAATCAGCCCCAGCATTTT
TRBJ2-7 TRBV19 few 16 TRBD2 CASSIGGLAGAYEQYF TGTGCCAGTAGTATAGGGGGACTAGCGGGAGCCTACGAGCAGTACTTC
TRBJ1-1 TRBV28 NA 14 NA CASRPPDSAPEAFF TGTGCCAGCAGGCCACCCGACAGCGCCCCTGAAGCTTTCTTT
TRBJ2-5 TRBV15 few 14 NA CATSRDKAAETQYF TGTGCCACCAGCAGAGATAAGGCGGCGGAGACCCAGTACTTC
TRBJ2-1 TRBV20-1 NA 15 NA CSARDLGPSLNEQFF TGCAGTGCTAGAGATTTAGGTCCGAGTCTCAATGAGCAGTTCTTC
TRBJ2-3 TRBV7-3 few 16 NA CASSLGANTSTDTQYF TGTGCCAGCAGCTTGGGCGCAAACACCTCCACAGATACGCAGTATTTT
TRBJ1-1 TRBV28 few 11 NA CASNWGAEAFF TGTGCCAGCAATTGGGGCGCTGAAGCTTTCTTT
TRBJ2-1 TRBV11-3 NA 16 TRBD2 CASSPIWTSNYNEQFF TGTGCCAGCAGCCCGATCTGGACTAGTAACTACAATGAGCAGTTCTTC
TRBJ2-2 TRBV9 many 16 NA CASSVDLRDYTGELFF TGTGCCAGCAGCGTAGACCTACGGGATTATACCGGGGAGCTGTTTTTT
TRBJ2-1 TRBV12-3/TRBV12-4 NA 17 TRBD1 CASSPRLGQGAYNEQFF TGTGCCAGCAGTCCACGGCTGGGACAGGGGGCCTACAATGAGCAGTTCTTC
TRBJ2-2 TRBV2 NA 14 TRBD1 CASRGDSYTGELFF TGTGCCAGCAGGGGGGACAGCTACACCGGGGAGCTGTTTTTT
TRBJ2-1 TRBV7-3 few 15 NA CASSLLGLEDNEQFF TGTGCCAGCAGCTTACTCGGCCTGGAGGACAATGAGCAGTTCTTC
TRBJ1-1 TRBV7-2 few 15 NA CASSPFVSMNTEAFF TGTGCCAGCAGCCCCTTTGTATCCATGAACACTGAAGCTTTCTTT
TRBJ1-1 TRBV7-9 few 15 NA CASSLREPMNTEAFF TGTGCCAGCAGCTTAAGGGAGCCCATGAACACTGAAGCTTTCTTT
TRBJ2-7 TRBV27 NA 13 TRBD1 CASSLGQKNEQYF TGTGCCAGCAGTTTGGGACAGAAAAACGAGCAGTACTTC
TRBJ2-7 TRBV5-1 NA 13 NA CASRARGSYEQYF TGCGCCAGCCGGGCCCGGGGGAGCTACGAGCAGTACTTC
TRBJ1-4 TRBV20-1 NA 14 NA CSARDKPSYEKLFF TGCAGTGCTAGAGATAAACCGTCGTACGAAAAACTGTTTTTT
TRBJ2-7 TRBV10-3 few 13 TRBD1 CAISDRQGYEQYF TGTGCCATCAGCGATAGACAGGGCTACGAGCAGTACTTC
TRBJ1-4 TRBV29-1 few 15 NA CSVEDPGLYNEKLFF TGCAGCGTTGAAGATCCCGGCTTATATAATGAAAAACTGTTTTTT
TRBJ2-3 TRBV29-1 NA 14 NA CSVRRGSSTDTQYF TGCAGCGTTCGCAGGGGATCGAGCACAGATACGCAGTATTTT
TRBJ2-7 TRBV20-1 few 12 NA CSARWQGYEQYF TGCAGTGCTAGATGGCAGGGCTACGAGCAGTACTTC
TRBJ2-3 TRBV4-1 NA 16 NA CASSRVVGHREDTQYF TGCGCCAGCAGCCGAGTGGTAGGACACCGCGAGGATACGCAGTATTTT
TRBJ2-7 TRBV7-2 NA 11 NA CASSFSIEQYF TGTGCCAGCAGCTTCTCCATCGAGCAGTACTTC
TRBJ2-5 TRBV24-1 few 15 NA CATSESGTGQETQYF TGTGCCACCAGTGAATCCGGGACGGGGCAGGAGACCCAGTACTTC
TRBJ2-5 TRBV5-6 NA 15 NA CASSFRDDNSETQYF TGTGCCAGCAGCTTTCGGGACGACAATAGTGAGACCCAGTACTTC
TRBJ2-7 TRBV28 NA 15 NA CASSQPSPPSYEQYF TGTGCCAGCAGTCAGCCGAGCCCTCCCTCCTACGAGCAGTACTTC
TRBJ1-4 TRBV12-3/TRBV12-4 NA 14 NA CASSLWQGLEKLFF TGTGCCAGCAGTTTGTGGCAGGGGTTGGAAAAACTGTTTTTT
TRBJ2-5 TRBV7-2 NA 14 TRBD2 CASSLASGEETQYF TGTGCCAGCAGCTTAGCTAGCGGGGAAGAGACCCAGTACTTC
TRBJ2-7 TRBV28 NA 11 NA CASAKTYEQYF TGTGCCAGCGCTAAAACCTACGAGCAGTACTTC
TRBJ2-1 TRBV18 few 16 TRBD2 CASSPSGGRAGDEQFF TGTGCCAGCTCACCTTCGGGCGGGAGGGCCGGTGATGAGCAGTTCTTC
TRBJ2-3 TRBV20-1 few 15 TRBD1 CSADRGQSSTDTQYF TGCAGTGCTGACAGGGGCCAATCCAGCACAGATACGCAGTATTTT
TRBJ2-5 TRBV27 few 14 NA CASSPTETQETQYF TGTGCCAGCAGCCCGACAGAGACCCAAGAGACCCAGTACTTC
TRBJ1-2 TRBV5-1 NA 13 TRBD1 CAGSQDRAEGYTF TGCGCCGGCAGCCAAGACAGGGCGGAGGGCTACACCTTC
TRBJ2-5 TRBV6-2/TRBV6-3 few 12 NA CASSPTGTEQYF TGTGCCAGCAGTCCCACTGGGACGGAGCAGTACTTC
TRBJ2-7 TRBV4-2 NA 15 TRBD2 CASSQVGTTSYEQYF TGTGCCAGCAGCCAAGTGGGGACTACTTCCTACGAGCAGTACTTC
TRBJ1-2 TRBV29-1 NA 13 NA CSVVELSNYGYTF TGCAGCGTTGTAGAGCTTTCGAACTATGGCTACACCTTC
TRBJ2-5 TRBV7-2 NA 11 NA CASTEEETQYF TGTGCCAGCACCGAAGAAGAGACCCAGTACTTC
TRBJ2-7 TRBV6-1 NA 11 NA CASSEAAGDTF TGTGCCAGCAGTGAAGCGGCTGGGGACACCTTC
TRBJ1-6 TRBV4-1 NA 15 NA CASSPPLRANSPLHF TGCGCCAGCAGCCCCCCGTTGAGGGCTAATTCACCCCTCCACTTT
TRBJ2-7 TRBV11-2 NA 15 TRBD2 CASGAWGGNSYEQYF TGTGCCAGCGGCGCGTGGGGGGGTAACTCCTACGAGCAGTACTTC
TRBJ2-1 TRBV14 NA 13 NA CASSQDLRDEQFF TGTGCCAGCAGCCAAGATCTTAGGGATGAGCAGTTCTTC
TRBJ2-1 TRBV4-1 few 16 NA CASSQDTGTSRDEQFF TGCGCCAGCAGCCAAGACACCGGGACGTCCAGAGATGAGCAGTTCTTC
TRBJ2-1 TRBV9 NA 17 NA CASSAGSGTARYNEQFF TGTGCCAGCAGCGCGGGTAGCGGGACAGCGCGGTACAATGAGCAGTTCTTC